What follows describes a single T cell receptor (beta chain). Its antigen is still unknown. The sample belongs to a study of blood T cells in healthy people across ages. General study findings and limits: Samples with more naive T cells showed higher observed beta diversity. In older individuals, TCR beta diversity per million T cells was lower, falling roughly linearly with age.

A second PCR, run for roughly 7 to 11 cycles, used a sample-barcoded 5' primer plus a J-beta primer mix. TCRdb fed the 5' RACE reads into MiXCR, producing one record per CDR3 protein. The repertoire has approximately 880,000 distinct CDR3 sequences, roughly 48% of them found once; the top ten carry roughly 13%. The CDR3 sequence is 16 residues long. Germline CDR1 is SGDLS and CDR2 is YYNGEE. V was trimmed by 3 bases and J by 0 bases, leaving 13 bases between them. The source of this sequence is a man aged 30-40 years in good health. The chain carries TRBV9 and TRBJ1-3, with D uncertain. The sample taken for sequencing was blood. The CDR3 spells CASSGPQSGSGNTIYF. The CDR3 coding sequence is TGTGCCAGCAGCGGGCCCCAATCTGGCTCTGGAAACACCATATATTTT.